This entry concerns a single TCR beta chain. The antigen is unknown. This specimen belongs to a study of T cell responses to AZD1222 COVID-19 vaccine. On the study more broadly: Whether given at about 4 or about 12 weeks, second doses were pooled. General study results and limits: Donors were chiefly white British, with a greater number of females, and clonal diversity was perhaps underestimated. Repertoire sampling was restricted to post-peak T cell response timepoints.

The germline gives CDR1 SNHLY, CDR2 FYNNEI. CDR3 length: 13 residues. The trim removed 3 bases at V and 4 bases at J, leaving 3 bases unmatched. TCRdb's table, derived via immunoSEQ multiplex PCR, lists solely in-frame clones and lacks some. The sample consists of about 120,000 clones, 92% of them appearing once. The clonotype comes from an adult in good health. This chain joins TRBV2 and TRBJ2-7; 7 bases are a match to TRBD1. The specimen comprised peripheral blood, sampled on day 0 of AZD1222 vaccination. CDR3 loop: CASSDDREYEQYF. The CDR3 bases are TGTGCCAGCAGTGATGACAGGGAGTACGAGCAGTACTTC.